This TCR beta chain derives from a study of blood T cell repertoires in COVID-19. Background on the study: Acute and convalescent COVID-19 samples came from the United States, Italy and Spain.

As handled by the study authors: Amplifying reference gene primers gave estimates of nucleated cell counts. TCRdb keeps only in-frame clones here, not all; method: immunoSEQ multiplex PCR. V, J and clone size derive from that table, while D and trimming were established from the DNA sequence. The table has more than 150,000 clones, 89% seen once. Trimming cost V 7 bases and J 5 bases, with 8 bases left between them. Germline values: CDR1 LNHDA, CDR2 SQIVND (reference sequence). The CDR3 covers 12 residues. Sequencing was performed on peripheral blood. This receptor was taken from a man aged 60-69 years with acute or convalescent COVID-19. The chain couples TRBV19 to TRBJ1-4; D gene uncertain. CDR3: CASMGGNEKLFF. The CDR3 nucleotides read TGTGCCAGTATGGGCGGGAATGAAAAACTGTTTTTT.